One and the same sample provided the 5 T cell receptor beta chains below, sequenced in a study of cytomegalovirus exposure and HLA in healthy donors. The PCR contained 60 Vbeta and 13 Jbeta primers. Sequencing used immunoSEQ multiplex PCR; TCRdb keeps in-frame clones, though not all of them. The data contain some 170,000 clones, roughly 76% of them singletons. Sequencing was carried out using PBMCs. The receptor source for this set is a young woman in good health and CMV-seropositive.

In its sample, this clone was seen a few times. The chain joins TRBV2 to TRBJ1-1; 9 bases line up with TRBD1. Germline values: CDR1 SNHLY, CDR2 FYNNEI. The CDR3 has 14 residues. V gave up 6 bases and J gave up 11 bases; unmatched junction bases: 13. CDR3 in amino acids: CASSLNRDRVLAFF. The CDR3 coding sequence is TGTGCCAGCAGCCTAAACCGGGACAGGGTATTGGCTTTCTTT.

This clone was seen more than once but under ten times. The chain is built from TRBV14 and TRBJ2-5, with a tentative D call TRBD1 (6 bases). Trimming took off 6 bases at V and 1 base at J, with 15 bases between the two ends. The CDR3 loop spans 15 amino acids. The V gene's germline CDR1 is SGHDN and CDR2 FVKESK. The DNA of the CDR3 is TGTGCCAGCAGTCGAAACCACAGGGCCCAAGAGACCCAGTACTTC. This gives the protein CASSRNHRAQETQYF.

V gene TRBV28 combines with J gene TRBJ2-1; 9 bases agree with TRBD1. Looked up from germline, CDR1 is MDHEN and CDR2 is SYDVKM. Unmatched junction bases numbered 3, after V lost 4 bases and J lost 2 bases. The CDR3 extends over 15 amino acids. CDR3 in DNA: TGTGCCAGCAGTTCCCGGGACAGGGCCTACAATGAGCAGTTCTTC. Protein sequence: CASSSRDRAYNEQFF.

The rearrangement joins TRBV2 to TRBJ1-2; D gene ambiguous. CDR1 is SNHLY and CDR2 is FYNNEI in the germline V gene. There are 12 residues in the CDR3. The V end was cut by 4 bases, the J end by 7 bases, with 10 bases between. The CDR3 bases are TGTGCCAGCAGTGTGTCTGTTCGTGGCTACACCTTC. This codes for CASSVSVRGYTF.

The chain has TRBV6-1 and TRBJ1-2; the D gene is possibly TRBD1 (6 bases). Per the germline V gene, CDR1 is MNHNS and CDR2 is SASEGT. The CDR3 runs to 13 residues. V was pared by 5 bases and J by 8 bases, with 15 bases between. The CDR3 nucleotides are TGTGCCAGCAGTCCAAATCGACAGGACGGCTACACCTTC. This encodes CASSPNRQDGYTF.